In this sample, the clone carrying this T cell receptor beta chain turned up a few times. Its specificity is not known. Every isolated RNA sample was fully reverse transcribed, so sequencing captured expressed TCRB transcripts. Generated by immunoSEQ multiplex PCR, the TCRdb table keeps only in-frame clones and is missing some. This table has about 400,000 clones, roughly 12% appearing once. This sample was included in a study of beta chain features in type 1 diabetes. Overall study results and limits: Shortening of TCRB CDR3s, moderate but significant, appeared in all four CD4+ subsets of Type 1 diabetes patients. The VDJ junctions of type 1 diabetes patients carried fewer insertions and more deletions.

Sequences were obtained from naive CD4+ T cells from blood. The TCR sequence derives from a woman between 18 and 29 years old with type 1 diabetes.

DNA for the CDR3: TGTGCCAGCAGTGAATCACCCGGGACAGGCTCACACATGTTTTTT. Its translation is CASSESPGTGSHMFF. V gene TRBV25-1 combines with J gene TRBJ1-4, with 8 positions matching TRBD1. The CDR3 has 15 residues. Looked up from germline, CDR1 is MGHDK and CDR2 is SYGVNS. The V and J ends lost 1 base and 15 bases, in that order; junction bases with no gene match: 13.